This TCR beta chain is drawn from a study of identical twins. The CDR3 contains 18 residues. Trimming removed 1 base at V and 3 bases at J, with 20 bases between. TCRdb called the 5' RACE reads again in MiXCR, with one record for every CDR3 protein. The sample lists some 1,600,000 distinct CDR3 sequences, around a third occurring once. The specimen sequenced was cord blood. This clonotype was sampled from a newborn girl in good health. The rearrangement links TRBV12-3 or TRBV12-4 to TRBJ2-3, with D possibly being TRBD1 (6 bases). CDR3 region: CASSLDLGQGSRTDTQYF. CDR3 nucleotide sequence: TGTGCCAGCAGTTTAGACCTGGGGCAGGGGTCGAGGACAGATACGCAGTATTTT.